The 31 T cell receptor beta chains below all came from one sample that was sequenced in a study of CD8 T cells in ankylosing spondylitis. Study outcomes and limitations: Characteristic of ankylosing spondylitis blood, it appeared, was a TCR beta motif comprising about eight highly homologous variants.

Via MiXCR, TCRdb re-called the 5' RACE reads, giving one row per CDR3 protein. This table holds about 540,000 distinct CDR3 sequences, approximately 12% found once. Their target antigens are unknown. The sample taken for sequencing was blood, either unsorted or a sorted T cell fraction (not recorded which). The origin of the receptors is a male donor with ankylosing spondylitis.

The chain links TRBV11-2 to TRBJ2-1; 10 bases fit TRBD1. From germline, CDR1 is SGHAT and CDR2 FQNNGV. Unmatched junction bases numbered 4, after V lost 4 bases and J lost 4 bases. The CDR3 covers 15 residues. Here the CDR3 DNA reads TGTGCCAGCAGCTCCCGGGACAGGGGTTACAATGAGCAGTTCTTC. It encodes CASSSRDRGYNEQFF.

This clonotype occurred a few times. In DNA form, the CDR3 reads TGCAGTGCTCGAGCGGGAGGGCCGAGTGGTGAGCAGTTCTTC. This translates into CSARAGGPSGEQFF. The V call is TRBV20-1, the J call TRBJ2-1, with 10 bases matching TRBD2. The CDR3 covers 14 residues. Germline V gene data show CDR1 as DFQATT and CDR2 as SNEGSKA (reference sequence). The V gene end was trimmed by 5 bases and the J gene end by 9 bases; junction bases not matched to a gene: 10.

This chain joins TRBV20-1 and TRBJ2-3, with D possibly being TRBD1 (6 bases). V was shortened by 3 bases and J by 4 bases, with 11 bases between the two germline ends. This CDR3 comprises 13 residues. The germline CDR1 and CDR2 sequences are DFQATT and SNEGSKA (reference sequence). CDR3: CSASRQAADTQYF. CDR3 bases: TGCAGTGCTAGCAGACAGGCTGCAGATACGCAGTATTTT.

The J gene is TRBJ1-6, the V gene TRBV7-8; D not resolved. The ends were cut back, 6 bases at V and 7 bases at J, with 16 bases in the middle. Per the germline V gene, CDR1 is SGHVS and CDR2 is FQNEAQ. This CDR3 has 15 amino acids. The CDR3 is CASSPSAFRNSPLHF. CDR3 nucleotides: TGTGCCAGCAGTCCCAGCGCCTTCCGGAATTCACCCCTCCACTTT.

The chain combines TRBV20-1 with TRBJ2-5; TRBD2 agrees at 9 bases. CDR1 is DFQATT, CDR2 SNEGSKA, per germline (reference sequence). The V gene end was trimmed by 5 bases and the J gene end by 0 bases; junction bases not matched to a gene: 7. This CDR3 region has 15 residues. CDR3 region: CSAWNIAGDQETQYF. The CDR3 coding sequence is TGCAGTGCTTGGAACATAGCGGGAGACCAAGAGACCCAGTACTTC.

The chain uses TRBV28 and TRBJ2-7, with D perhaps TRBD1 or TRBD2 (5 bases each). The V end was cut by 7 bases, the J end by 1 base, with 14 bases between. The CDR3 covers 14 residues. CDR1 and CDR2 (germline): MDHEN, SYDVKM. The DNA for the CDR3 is TGTGCCAGCATCGGGACGGAGTTTTCCTACGAGCAGTACTTC. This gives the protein CASIGTEFSYEQYF.

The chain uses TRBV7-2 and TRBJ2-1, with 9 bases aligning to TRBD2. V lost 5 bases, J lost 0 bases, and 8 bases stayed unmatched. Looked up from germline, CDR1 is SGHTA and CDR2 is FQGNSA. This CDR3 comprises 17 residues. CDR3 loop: CASSPGLARSSYNEQFF. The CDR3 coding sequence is TGTGCCAGCAGCCCCGGACTAGCGCGGAGCTCCTACAATGAGCAGTTCTTC.

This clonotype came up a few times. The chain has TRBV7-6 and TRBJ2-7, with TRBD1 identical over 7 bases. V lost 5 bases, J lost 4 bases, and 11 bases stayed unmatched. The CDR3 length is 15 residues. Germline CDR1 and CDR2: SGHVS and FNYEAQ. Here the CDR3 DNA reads TGTGCCAGCAGCCACCCCCGCGGACAGGTATACGAGCAGTACGTC. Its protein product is CASSHPRGQVYEQYV.

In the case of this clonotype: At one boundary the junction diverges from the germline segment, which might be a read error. Here the CDR3 reads CASSLAGTGLNEQYF. CDR3 in DNA: TGCGCCAGCAGTTTAGCAGGGACAGGGCTCAACGAGCAGTACTTC. The rearrangement links TRBV12-3 or TRBV12-4 to TRBJ2-7; 9 bases are shared with TRBD1. This CDR3 is built from 15 residues.

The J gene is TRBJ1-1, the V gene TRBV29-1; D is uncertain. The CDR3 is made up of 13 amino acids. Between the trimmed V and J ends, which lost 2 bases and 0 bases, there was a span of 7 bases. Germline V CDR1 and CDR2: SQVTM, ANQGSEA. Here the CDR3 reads CSVEFRLNTEAFF. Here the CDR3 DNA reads TGCAGCGTTGAATTTCGGTTGAACACTGAAGCTTTCTTT. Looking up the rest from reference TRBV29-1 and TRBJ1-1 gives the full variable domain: SAVISQKPSRDICQRGTSLTIQCQVDSQVTMMFWYRQQPGQSLTLIATANQGSEATYESGFVIDKFPISRPNLTFSTLTVSNMSPEDSSIYLCSVEFRLNTEAFFGQGTRLTVV.

The CDR3 bases are TGTGCCAGCAGCTCCGCTTTGGGGCTTATGGCTGAAGCTTTCTTT. This translates into CASSSALGLMAEAFF. The chain joins TRBV7-9 to TRBJ1-1; possible D gene TRBD1, 5 bases. This CDR3 has 15 residues. Trimming left V 4 bases short and J 6 bases short, with 18 bases between. From germline, CDR1 is SEHNR and CDR2 FQNEAQ (reference sequence).

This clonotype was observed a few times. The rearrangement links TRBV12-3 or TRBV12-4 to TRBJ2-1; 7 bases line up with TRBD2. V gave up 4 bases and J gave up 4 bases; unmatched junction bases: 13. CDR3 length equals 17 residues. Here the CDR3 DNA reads TGTGCCAGCAGTTCCTCCCGGGGTAGCGGGCCTTACAATGAGCAGTTCTTC. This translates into CASSSSRGSGPYNEQFF.

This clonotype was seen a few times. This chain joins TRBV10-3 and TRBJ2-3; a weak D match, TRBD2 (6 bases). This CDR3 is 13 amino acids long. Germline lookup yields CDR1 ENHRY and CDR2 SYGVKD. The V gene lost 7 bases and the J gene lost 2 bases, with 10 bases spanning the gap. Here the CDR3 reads CAITGTHTDTQYF. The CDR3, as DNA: TGTGCCATCACAGGGACTCACACAGATACGCAGTATTTT.

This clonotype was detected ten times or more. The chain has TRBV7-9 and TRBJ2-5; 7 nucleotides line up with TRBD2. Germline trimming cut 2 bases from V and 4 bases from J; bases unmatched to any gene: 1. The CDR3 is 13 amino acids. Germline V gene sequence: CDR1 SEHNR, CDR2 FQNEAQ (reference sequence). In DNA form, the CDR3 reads TGTGCCAGCAGCTTAATAGCGGGAGAGACCCAGTACTTC. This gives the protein CASSLIAGETQYF.

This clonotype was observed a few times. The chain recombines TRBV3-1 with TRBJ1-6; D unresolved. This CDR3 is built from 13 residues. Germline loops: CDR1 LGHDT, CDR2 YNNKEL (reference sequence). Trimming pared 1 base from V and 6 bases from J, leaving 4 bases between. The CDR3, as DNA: TGTGCCAGCAGCCAAGGACCTAATTCACCCCTCCACTTT. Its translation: CASSQGPNSPLHF. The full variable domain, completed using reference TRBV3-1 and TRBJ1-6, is DTAVSQTPKYLVTQMGNDKSIKCEQNLGHDTMYWYKQDSKKFLKIMFSYNNKELIINETVPNRFSPKSPDKAHLNLHINSLELGDSAVYFCASSQGPNSPLHFGNGTRLTVT.

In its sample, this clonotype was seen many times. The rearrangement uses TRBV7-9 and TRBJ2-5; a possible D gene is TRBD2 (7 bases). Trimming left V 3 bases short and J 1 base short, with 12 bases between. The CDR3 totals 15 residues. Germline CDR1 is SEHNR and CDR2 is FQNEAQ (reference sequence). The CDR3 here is CASSFGGATQETQYF. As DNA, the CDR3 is TGTGCCAGCAGCTTTGGGGGGGCCACCCAAGAGACCCAGTACTTC.

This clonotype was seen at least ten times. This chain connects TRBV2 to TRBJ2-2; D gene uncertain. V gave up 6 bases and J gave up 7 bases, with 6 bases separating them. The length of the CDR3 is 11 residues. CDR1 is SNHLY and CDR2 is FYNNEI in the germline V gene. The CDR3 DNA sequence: TGTGCCAGCAGCATCAGCGGGGAGCTGTTTTTT. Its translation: CASSISGELFF.

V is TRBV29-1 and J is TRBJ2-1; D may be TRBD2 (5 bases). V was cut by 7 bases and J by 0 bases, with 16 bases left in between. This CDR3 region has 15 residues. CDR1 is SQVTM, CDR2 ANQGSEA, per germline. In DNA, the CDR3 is TGCAGCGGTCAGAAGCGGCCTAGCTCCTACAATGAGCAGTTCTTC. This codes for CSGQKRPSSYNEQFF.

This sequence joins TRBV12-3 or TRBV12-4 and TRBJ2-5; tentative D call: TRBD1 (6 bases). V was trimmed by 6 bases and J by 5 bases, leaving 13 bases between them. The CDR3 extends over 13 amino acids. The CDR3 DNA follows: TGTGCCAGCAGATTGACAGGACGGGAGACCCAGTACTTC. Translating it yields CASRLTGRETQYF.

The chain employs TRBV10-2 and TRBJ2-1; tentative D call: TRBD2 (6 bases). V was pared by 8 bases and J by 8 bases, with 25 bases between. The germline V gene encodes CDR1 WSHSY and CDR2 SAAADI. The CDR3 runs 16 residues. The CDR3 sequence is CASSLGRRSEGYEQFF. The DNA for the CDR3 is TGCGCCAGCTCCCTAGGTCGGCGGTCGGAGGGCTATGAGCAGTTCTTC.

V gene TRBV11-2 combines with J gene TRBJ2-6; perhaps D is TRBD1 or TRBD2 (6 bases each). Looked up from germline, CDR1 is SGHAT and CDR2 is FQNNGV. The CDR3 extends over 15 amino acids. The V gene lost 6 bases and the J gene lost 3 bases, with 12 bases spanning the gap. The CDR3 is CASRTGGFGANVLTF. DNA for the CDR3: TGTGCCAGCAGGACCGGGGGCTTTGGGGCCAACGTCCTGACTTTC. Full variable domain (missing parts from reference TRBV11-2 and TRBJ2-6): EAGVAQSPRYKIIEKRQSVAFWCNPISGHATLYWYQQILGQGPKLLIQFQNNGVVDDSQLPKDRFSAERLKGVDSTLKIQPAKLEDSAVYLCASRTGGFGANVLTFGAGSRLTVL.

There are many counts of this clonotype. The CDR3 DNA reads as TGTGCCAGCAGCCTCCAGACAGTTAACAGCAATCAGCCCCAGCATTTT. It translates to CASSLQTVNSNQPQHF. The chain recombines TRBV4-2 with TRBJ1-5; D might be TRBD1 (5 bases). CDR3 size: 16 residues. V was shortened by 4 bases and J by 1 base, with 14 bases between the two germline ends. The germline gives CDR1 LGHNA, CDR2 YNFKEQ.

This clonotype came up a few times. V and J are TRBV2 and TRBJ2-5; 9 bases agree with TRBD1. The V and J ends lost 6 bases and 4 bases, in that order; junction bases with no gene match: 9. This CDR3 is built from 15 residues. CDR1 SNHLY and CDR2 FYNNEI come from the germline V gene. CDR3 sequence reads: CASSARTGVGETQYF. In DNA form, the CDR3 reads TGTGCCAGCAGCGCCCGGACAGGGGTGGGAGAGACCCAGTACTTC.

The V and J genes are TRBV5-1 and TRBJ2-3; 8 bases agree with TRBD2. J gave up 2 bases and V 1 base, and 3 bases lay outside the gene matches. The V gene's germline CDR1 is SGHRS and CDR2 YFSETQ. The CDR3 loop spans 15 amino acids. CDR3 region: CASSLTSGDTDTQYF. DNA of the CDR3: TGCGCCAGCAGCTTGACTAGCGGCGACACAGATACGCAGTATTTT.

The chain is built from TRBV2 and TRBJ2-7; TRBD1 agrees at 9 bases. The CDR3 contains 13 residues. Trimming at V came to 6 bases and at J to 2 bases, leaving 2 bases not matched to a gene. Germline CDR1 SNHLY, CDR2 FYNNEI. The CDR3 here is CASRGTGTYEQYF. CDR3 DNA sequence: TGTGCCAGCAGGGGGACAGGGACCTACGAGCAGTACTTC.

CDR3 in DNA: TGTGCCACCAGTGATCCATCGACTAGCGGGAGGGCTAACTCCTACAATGAGCAGTTCTTC. This sequence encodes CATSDPSTSGRANSYNEQFF. The chain employs TRBV24-1 and TRBJ2-1; TRBD2 matches 14 bases. The length of the CDR3 is 20 residues. Germline-derived CDR1 and CDR2 are KGHDR and SFDVKD. Trimming took 3 bases from V and 0 from J; bases not matched to a gene: 9.

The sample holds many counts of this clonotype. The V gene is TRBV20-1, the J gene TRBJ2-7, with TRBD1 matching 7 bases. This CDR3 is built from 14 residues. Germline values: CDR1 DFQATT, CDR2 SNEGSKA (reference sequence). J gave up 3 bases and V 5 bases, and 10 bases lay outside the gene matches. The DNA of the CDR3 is TGCAGTGCTTTCGCCATGGACAGGAGCTACGAGCAGTACGTC. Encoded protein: CSAFAMDRSYEQYV.

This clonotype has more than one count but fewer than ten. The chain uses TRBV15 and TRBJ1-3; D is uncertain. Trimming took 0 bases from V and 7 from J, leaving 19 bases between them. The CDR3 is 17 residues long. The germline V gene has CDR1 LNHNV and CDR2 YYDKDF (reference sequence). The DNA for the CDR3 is TGTGCCACCAGCAGAGATGAGGCGGAAACTGGACGTAACACCATATATTTT. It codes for CATSRDEAETGRNTIYF.

This chain's CDR3 is CASRGTGPAFF. The CDR3, as DNA: TGTGCCAGCAGGGGAACAGGGCCCGCTTTCTTT. V usage is TRBV25-1 and J usage is TRBJ1-1, with D possibly TRBD1 on 6 matching bases. Germline lookup yields CDR1 MGHDK and CDR2 SYGVNS. Trimming took 6 bases from V and 11 from J, leaving 13 bases between them. The CDR3 sequence is 11 residues long.

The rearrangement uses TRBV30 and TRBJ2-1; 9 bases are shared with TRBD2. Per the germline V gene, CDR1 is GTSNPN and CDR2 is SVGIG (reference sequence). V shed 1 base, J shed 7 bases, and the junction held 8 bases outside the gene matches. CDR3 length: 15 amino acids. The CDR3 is CAWSARLAGENEQFF. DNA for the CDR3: TGTGCCTGGAGTGCCCGATTAGCGGGAGAGAATGAGCAGTTCTTC. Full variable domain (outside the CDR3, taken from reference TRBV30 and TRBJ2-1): SQTIHQWPATLVQPVGSPLSLECTVEGTSNPNLYWYRQAAGRGLQLLFYSVGIGQISSEVPQNLSASRPQDRQFILSSKKLLLSDSGFYLCAWSARLAGENEQFFGPGTRLTVL.

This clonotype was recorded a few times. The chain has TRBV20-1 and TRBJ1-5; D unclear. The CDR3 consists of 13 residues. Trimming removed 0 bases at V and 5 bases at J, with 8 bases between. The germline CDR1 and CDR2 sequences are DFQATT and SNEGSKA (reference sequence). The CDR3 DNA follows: TGCAGTGCTAGAGATTCCCAAGATCAGCCCCAGCATTTT. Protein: CSARDSQDQPQHF.